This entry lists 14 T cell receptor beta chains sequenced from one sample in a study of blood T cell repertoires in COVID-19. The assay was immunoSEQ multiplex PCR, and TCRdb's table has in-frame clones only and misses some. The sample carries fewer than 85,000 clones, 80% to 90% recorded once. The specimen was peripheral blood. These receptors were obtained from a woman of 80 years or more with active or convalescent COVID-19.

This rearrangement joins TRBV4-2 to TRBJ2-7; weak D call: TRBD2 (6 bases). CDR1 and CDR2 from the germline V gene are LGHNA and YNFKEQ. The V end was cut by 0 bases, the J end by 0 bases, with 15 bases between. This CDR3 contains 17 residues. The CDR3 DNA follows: TGTGCCAGCAGCCAAGAGCCCCAAGGGGAGGTCTCCTACGAGCAGTACTTC. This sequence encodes CASSQEPQGEVSYEQYF.

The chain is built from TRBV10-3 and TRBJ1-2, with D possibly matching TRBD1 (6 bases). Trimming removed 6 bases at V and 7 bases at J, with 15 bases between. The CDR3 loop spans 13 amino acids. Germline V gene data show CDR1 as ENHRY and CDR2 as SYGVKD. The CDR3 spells CAIRNDRLGGYTF. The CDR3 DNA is TGTGCCATCAGGAACGACAGGTTGGGTGGCTACACCTTC.

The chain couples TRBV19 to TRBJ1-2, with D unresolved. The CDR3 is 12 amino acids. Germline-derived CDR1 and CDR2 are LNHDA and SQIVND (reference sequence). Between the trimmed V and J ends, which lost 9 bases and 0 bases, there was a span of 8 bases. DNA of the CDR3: TGTGCCAGCTCGGGTTCTAACTATGGCTACACCTTC. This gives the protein CASSGSNYGYTF.

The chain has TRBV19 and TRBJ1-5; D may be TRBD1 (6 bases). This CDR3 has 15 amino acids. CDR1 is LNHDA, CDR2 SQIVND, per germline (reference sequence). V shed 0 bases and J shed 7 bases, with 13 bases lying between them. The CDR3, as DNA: TGTGCCAGTAGTATAGAGCAACAGGGACCCCAGCCCCAGCATTTT. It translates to CASSIEQQGPQPQHF.

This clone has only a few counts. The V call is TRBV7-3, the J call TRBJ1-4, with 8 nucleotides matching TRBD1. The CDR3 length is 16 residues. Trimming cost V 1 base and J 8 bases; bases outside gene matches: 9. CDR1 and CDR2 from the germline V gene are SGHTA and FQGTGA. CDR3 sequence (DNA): TGTGCCAGCAGCTTAAGCGGACAGGGCGCTCGAGAAAAACTGTTTTTT. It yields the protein CASSLSGQGAREKLFF.

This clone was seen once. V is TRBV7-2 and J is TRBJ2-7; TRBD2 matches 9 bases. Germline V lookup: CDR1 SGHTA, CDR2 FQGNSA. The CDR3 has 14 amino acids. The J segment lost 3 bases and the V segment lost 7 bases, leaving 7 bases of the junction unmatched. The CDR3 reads CASTFGSGSYEQYF. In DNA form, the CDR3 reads TGTGCCAGCACCTTTGGTAGCGGGAGCTACGAGCAGTACTTC.

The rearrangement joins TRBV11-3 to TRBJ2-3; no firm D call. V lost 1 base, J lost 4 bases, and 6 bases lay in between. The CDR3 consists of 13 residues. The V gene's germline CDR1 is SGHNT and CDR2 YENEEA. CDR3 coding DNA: TGTGCCAGCAGCTTAGTAACTCCAGATACGCAGTATTTT. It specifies CASSLVTPDTQYF.

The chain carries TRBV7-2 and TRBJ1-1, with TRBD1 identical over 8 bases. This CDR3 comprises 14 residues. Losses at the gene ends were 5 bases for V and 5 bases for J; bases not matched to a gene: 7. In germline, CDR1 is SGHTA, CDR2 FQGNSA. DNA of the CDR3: TGTGCCAGCAGCACCCAGGGGGCTCGGACTGAAGCTTTCTTT. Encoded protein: CASSTQGARTEAFF.

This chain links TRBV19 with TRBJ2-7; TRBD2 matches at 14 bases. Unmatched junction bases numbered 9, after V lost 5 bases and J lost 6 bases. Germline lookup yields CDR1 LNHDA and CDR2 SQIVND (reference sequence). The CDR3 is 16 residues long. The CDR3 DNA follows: TGTGCCAGTAGTTTCCGAGGGACTAGCGGGAGCAGCGAGCAGTACTTC. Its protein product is CASSFRGTSGSSEQYF.

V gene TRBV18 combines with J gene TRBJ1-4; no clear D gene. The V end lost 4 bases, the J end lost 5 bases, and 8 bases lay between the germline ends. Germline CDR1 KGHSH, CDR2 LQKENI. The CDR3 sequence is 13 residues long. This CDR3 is CASSRPGNEKLFF. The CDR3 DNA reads TGTGCCAGCTCACGGCCAGGAAATGAAAAACTGTTTTTT. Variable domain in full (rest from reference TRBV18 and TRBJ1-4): NAGVMQNPRHLVRRRGQEARLRCSPMKGHSHVYWYRQLPEEGLKFMVYLQKENIIDESGMPKERFSAEFPKEGPSILRIQQVVRGDSAAYFCASSRPGNEKLFFGSGTQLSVL.

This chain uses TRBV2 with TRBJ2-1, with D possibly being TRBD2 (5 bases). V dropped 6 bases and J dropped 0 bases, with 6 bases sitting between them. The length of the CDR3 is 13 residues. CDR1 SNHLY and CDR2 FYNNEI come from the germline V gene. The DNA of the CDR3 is TGTGCCAGCAGGCGGGTCTCCTACAATGAGCAGTTCTTC. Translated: CASRRVSYNEQFF.

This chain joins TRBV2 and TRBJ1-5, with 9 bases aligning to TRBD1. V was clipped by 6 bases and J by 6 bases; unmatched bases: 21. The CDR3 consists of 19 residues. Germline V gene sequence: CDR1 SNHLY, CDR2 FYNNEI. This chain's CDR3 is CASRGMWGTGKDRGQPQHF. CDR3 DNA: TGTGCCAGCAGGGGGATGTGGGGGACAGGGAAGGATCGAGGTCAGCCCCAGCATTTT.

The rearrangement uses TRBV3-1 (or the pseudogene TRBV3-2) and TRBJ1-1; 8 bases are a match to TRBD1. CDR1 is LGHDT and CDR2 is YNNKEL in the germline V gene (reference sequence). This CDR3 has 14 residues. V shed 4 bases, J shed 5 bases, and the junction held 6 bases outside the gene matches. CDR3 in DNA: TGTGCCAGCAGCCGCGGACAGGGAAGGACTGAAGCTTTCTTT. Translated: CASSRGQGRTEAFF.

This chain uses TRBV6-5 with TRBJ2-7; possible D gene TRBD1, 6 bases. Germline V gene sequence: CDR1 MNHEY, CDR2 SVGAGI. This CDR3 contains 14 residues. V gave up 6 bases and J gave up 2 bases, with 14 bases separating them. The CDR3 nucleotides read TGTGCCAGCAGACTCGGGACAACCGCCTACGAGCAGTACTTC. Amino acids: CASRLGTTAYEQYF.